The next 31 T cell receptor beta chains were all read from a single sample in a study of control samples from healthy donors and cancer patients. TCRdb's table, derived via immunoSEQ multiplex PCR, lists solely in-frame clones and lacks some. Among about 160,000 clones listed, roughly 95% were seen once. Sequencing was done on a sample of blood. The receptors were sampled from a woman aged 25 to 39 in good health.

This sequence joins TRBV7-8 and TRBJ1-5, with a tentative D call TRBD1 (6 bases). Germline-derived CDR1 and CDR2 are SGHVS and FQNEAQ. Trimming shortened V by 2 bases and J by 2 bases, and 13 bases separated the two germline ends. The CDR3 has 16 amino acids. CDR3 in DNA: TGTGCCAGCAGCTTATCCGGGGGCGCTGGCAATCAGCCCCAGCATTTT. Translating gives CASSLSGGAGNQPQHF.

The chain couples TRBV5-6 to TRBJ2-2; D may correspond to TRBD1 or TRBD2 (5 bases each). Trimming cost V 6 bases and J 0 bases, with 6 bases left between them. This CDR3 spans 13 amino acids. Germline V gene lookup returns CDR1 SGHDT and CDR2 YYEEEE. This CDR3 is CASKGPNTGELFF. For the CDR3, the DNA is TGTGCCAGCAAGGGACCGAACACCGGGGAGCTGTTTTTT.

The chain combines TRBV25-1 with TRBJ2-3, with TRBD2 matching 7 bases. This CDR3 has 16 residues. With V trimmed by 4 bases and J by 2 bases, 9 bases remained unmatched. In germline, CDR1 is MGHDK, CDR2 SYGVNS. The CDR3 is CASSAMGGFHTDTQYF. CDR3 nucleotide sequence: TGTGCCAGCAGTGCCATGGGGGGGTTCCACACAGATACGCAGTATTTT.

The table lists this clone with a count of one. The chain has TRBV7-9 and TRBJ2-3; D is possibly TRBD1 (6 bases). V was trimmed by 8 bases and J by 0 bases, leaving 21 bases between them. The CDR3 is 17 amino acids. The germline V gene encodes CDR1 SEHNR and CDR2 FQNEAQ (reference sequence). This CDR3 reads CASLFSWDTESTDTQYF. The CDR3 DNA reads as TGTGCCAGCCTTTTTTCATGGGACACAGAAAGCACAGATACGCAGTATTTT. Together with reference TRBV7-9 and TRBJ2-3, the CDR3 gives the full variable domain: DTGVSQNPRHKITKRGQNVTFRCDPISEHNRLYWYRQTLGQGPEFLTYFQNEAQLEKSRLLSDRFSAERPKGSFSTLEIQRTEQGDSAMYLCASLFSWDTESTDTQYFGPGTRLTVL.

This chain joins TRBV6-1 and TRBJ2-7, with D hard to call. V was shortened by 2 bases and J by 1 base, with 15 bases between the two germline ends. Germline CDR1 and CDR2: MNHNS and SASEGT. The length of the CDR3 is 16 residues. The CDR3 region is CASSERVAVKSYEQYF. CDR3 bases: TGTGCCAGCAGTGAAAGGGTTGCAGTAAAATCCTACGAGCAGTACTTC.

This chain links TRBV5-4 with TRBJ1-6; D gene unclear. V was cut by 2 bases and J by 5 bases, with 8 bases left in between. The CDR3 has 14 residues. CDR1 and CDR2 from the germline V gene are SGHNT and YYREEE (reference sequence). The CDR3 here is CASSFERNNSPLHF. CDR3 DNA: TGTGCCAGCAGCTTCGAACGGAATAATTCACCCCTCCACTTT.

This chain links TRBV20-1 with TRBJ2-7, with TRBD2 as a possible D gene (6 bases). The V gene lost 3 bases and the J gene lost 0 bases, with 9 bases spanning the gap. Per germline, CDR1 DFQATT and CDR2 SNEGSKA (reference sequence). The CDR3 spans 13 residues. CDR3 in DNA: TGCAGTGCTAGTGGAGGGAGCTCCTACGAGCAGTACTTC. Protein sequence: CSASGGSSYEQYF.

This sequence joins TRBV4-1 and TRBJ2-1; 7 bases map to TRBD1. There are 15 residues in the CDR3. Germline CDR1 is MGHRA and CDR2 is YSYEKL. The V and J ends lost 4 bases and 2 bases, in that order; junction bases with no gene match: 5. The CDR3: CASSPRDRAYNEQFF. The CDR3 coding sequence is TGCGCCAGCAGCCCACGTGACAGGGCCTACAATGAGCAGTTCTTC.

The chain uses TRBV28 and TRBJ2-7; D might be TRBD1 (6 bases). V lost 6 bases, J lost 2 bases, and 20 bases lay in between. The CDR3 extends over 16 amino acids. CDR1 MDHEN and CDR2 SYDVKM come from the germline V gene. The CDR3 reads CASSQPSTGTPYEQYF. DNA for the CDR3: TGTGCCAGCAGCCAACCCTCAACAGGGACGCCCTACGAGCAGTACTTC.

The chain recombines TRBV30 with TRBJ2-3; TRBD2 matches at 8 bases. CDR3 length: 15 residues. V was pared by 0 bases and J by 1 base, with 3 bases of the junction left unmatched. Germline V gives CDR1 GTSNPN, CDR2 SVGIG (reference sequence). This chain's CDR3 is CAWSVAGEGTDTQYF. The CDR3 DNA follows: TGTGCCTGGAGTGTAGCGGGAGAAGGCACAGATACGCAGTATTTT. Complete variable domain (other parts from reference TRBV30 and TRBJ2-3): SQTIHQWPATLVQPVGSPLSLECTVEGTSNPNLYWYRQAAGRGLQLLFYSVGIGQISSEVPQNLSASRPQDRQFILSSKKLLLSDSGFYLCAWSVAGEGTDTQYFGPGTRLTVL.

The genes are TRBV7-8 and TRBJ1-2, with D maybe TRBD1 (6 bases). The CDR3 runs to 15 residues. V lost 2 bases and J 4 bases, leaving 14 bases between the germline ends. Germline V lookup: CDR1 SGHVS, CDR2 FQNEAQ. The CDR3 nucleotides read TGTGCCAGCAGCTTATCGGCAGGGGTGATCTATGGCTACACCTTC. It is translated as CASSLSAGVIYGYTF. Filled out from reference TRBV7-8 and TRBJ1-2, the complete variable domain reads GAGVSQSPRYKVAKRGQDVALRCDPISGHVSLFWYQQALGQGPEFLTYFQNEAQLDKSGLPSDRFFAERPEGSVSTLKIQRTQQEDSAVYLCASSLSAGVIYGYTFGSGTRLTVV.

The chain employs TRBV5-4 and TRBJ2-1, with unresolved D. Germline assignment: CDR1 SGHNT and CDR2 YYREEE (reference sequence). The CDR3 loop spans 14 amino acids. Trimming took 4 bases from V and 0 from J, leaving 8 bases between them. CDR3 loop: CASSPRSSYNEQFF. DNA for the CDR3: TGTGCCAGCAGCCCCAGGAGCTCCTACAATGAGCAGTTCTTC.

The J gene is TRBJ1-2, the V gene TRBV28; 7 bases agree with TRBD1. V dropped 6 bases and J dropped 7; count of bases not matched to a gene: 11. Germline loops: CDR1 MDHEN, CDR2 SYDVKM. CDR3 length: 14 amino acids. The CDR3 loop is CASSQTGKESGYTF. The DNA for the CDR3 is TGTGCCAGCAGCCAGACAGGGAAGGAGAGTGGCTACACCTTC.

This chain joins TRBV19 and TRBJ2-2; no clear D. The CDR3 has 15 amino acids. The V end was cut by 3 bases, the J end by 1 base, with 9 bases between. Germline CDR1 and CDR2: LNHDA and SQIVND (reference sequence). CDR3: CASSIWQENTGELFF. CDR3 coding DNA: TGTGCCAGTAGTATTTGGCAGGAGAACACCGGGGAGCTGTTTTTT.

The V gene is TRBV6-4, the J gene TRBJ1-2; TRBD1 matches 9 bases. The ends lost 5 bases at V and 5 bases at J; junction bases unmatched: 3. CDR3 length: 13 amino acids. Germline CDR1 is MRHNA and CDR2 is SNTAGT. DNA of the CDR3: TGTGCCAGCAGTAGGACAGGGGTGTATGGCTACACCTTC. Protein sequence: CASSRTGVYGYTF.

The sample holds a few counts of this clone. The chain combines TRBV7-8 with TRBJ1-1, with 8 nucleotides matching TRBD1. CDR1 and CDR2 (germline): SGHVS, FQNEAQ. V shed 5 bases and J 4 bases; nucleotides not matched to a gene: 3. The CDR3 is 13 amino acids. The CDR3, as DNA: TGTGCCAGCAGCCTCGACAGGGGCACTGAAGCTTTCTTT. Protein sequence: CASSLDRGTEAFF.

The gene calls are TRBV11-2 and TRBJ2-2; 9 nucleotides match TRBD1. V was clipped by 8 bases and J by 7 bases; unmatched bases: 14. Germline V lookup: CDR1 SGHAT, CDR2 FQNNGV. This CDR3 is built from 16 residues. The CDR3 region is CASGHIPGQGHGELFF. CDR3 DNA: TGTGCCAGCGGTCACATCCCGGGACAGGGACACGGGGAGCTGTTTTTT.

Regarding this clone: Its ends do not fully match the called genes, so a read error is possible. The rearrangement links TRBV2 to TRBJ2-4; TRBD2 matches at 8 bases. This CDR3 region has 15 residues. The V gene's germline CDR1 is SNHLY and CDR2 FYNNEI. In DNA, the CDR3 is TGTGCCAGCAGGGAAGCGGGAGTTGGAAAAAACATTCAGTACTTC. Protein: CASREAGVGKNIQYF.

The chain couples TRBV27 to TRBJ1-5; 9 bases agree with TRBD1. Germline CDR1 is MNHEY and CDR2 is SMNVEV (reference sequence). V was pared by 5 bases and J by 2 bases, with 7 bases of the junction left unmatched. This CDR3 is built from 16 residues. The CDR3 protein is CASSPTGGLGNQPQHF. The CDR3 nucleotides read TGTGCCAGCAGTCCCACAGGGGGCTTGGGCAATCAGCCCCAGCATTTT.

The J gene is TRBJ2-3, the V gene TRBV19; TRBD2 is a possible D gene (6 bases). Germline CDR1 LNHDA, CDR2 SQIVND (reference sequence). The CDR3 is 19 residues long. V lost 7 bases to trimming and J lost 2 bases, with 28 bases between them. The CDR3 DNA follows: TGTGCCAGTACCACAGTCCGGGACTCGCGCCGATCTTCCACAGATACGCAGTATTTT. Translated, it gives CASTTVRDSRRSSTDTQYF.

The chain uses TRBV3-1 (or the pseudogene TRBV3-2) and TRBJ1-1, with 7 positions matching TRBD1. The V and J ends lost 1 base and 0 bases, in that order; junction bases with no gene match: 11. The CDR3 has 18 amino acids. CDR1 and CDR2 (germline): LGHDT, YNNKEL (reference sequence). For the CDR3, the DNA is TGTGCCAGCAGCCAAGTGAGGCAGGGGGGACTTATGAACACTGAAGCTTTCTTT. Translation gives CASSQVRQGGLMNTEAFF.

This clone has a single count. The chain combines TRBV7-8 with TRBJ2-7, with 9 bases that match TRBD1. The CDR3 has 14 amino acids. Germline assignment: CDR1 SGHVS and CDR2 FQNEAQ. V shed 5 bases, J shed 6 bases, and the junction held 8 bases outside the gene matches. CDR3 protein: CASSTRQGEGEQYF. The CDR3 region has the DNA TGTGCCAGCAGCACCCGACAGGGGGAGGGCGAGCAGTACTTC.

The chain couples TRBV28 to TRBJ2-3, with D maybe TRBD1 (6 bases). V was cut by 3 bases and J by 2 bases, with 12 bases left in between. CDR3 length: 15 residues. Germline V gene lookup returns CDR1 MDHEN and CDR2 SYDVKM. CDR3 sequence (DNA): TGTGCCAGCAGTTTTGTCCCAGGGGTCACAGATACGCAGTATTTT. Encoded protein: CASSFVPGVTDTQYF.

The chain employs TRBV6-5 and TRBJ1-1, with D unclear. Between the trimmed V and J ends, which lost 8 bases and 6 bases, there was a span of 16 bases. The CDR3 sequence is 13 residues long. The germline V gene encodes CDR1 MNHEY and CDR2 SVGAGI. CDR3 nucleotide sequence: TGTGCCAGCGGATCAGGCTGGGTCCCTGAAGCTTTCTTT. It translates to CASGSGWVPEAFF.

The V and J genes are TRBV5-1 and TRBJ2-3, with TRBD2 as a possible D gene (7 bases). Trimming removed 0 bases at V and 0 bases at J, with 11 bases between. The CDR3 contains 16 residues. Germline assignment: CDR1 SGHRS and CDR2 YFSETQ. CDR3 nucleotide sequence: TGCGCCAGCAGCTTGGGGACTAGGGGGAGCACAGATACGCAGTATTTT. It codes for CASSLGTRGSTDTQYF.

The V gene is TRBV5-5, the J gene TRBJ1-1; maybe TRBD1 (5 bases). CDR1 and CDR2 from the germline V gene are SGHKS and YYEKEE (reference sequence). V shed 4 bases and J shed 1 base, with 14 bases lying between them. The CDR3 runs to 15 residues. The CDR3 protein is CASSLRGATNTEAFF. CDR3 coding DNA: TGTGCCAGCAGCCTGAGAGGGGCTACGAACACTGAAGCTTTCTTT.

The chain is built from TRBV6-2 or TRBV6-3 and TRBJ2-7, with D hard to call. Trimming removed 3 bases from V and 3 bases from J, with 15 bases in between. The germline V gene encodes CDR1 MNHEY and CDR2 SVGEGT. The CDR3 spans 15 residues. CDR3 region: CASSYSGHADYEQYF. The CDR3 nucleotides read TGTGCCAGCAGTTATTCGGGTCACGCCGACTACGAGCAGTACTTC.

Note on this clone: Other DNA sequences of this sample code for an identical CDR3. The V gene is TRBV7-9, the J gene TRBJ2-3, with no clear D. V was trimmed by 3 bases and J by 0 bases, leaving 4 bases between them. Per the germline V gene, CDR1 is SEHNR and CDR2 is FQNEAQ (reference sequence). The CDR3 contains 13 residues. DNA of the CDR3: TGTGCCAGCAGCTTGGGCAGCACAGATACGCAGTATTTT. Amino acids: CASSLGSTDTQYF.

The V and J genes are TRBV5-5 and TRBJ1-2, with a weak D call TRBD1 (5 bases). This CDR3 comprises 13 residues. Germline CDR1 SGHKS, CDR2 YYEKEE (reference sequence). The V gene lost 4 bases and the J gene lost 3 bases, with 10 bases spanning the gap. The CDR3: CASSPDSYYGYTF. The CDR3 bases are TGTGCCAGCAGCCCCGACAGTTACTATGGCTACACCTTC.

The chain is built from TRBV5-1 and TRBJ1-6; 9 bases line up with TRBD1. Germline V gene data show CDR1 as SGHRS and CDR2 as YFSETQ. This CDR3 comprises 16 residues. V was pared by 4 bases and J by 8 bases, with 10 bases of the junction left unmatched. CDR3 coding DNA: TGCGCCAGCAGCACCTTACCGGGACAGGGTCATTCACCCCTCCACTTT. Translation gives CASSTLPGQGHSPLHF.

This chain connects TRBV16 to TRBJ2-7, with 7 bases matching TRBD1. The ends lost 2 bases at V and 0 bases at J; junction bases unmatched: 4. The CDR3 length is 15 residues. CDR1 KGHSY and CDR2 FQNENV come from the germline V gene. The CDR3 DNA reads TGTGCCAGCAGCCAACCTGGGACAGACTCCTACGAGCAGTACTTC. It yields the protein CASSQPGTDSYEQYF.